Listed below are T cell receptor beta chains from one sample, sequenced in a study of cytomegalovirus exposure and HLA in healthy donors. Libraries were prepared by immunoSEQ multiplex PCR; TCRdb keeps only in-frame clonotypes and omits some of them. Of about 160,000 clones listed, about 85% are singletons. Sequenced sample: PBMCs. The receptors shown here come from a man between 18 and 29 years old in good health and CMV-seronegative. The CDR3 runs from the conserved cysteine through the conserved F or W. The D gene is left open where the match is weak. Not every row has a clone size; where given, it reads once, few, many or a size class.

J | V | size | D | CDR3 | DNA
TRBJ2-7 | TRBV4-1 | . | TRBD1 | CASSQGQGAYEQYF | TGCGCCAGCAGCCAGGGACAGGGTGCCTACGAGCAGTACTTC
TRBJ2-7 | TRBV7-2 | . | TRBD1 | CASSAGQGVKYF | TGTGCCAGCAGCGCCGGACAGGGTGTTAAGTACTTC
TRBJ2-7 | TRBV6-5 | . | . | CASSYSAEILYEQYF | TGTGCCAGCAGTTACTCGGCGGAGATACTCTACGAGCAGTACTTC
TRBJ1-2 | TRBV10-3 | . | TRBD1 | CAISDPTGPGPPYGYTF | TGTGCCATCAGTGACCCGACAGGGCCAGGTCCCCCATATGGCTACACCTTC
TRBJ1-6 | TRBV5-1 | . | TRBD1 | CASSPGPSGGHSPLHF | TGCGCCAGCAGCCCGGGACCCTCAGGGGGCCATTCACCCCTCCACTTT
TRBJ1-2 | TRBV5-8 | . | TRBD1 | CASSPDRGKTGYTF | TGTGCCAGCAGCCCGGACAGGGGAAAAACTGGCTACACCTTC
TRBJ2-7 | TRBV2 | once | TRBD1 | CASKSGGASYEQYF | TGTGCCAGCAAGTCAGGGGGCGCCTCCTACGAGCAGTACTTC
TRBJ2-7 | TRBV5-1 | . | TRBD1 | CASSLGTDYEQYF | TGCGCCAGCAGCCTAGGGACAGACTACGAGCAGTACTTC
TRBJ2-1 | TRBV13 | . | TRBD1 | CASSLGQGAWEQFF | TGTGCCAGCAGCTTAGGACAGGGGGCCTGGGAGCAGTTCTTC
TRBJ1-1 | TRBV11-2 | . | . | CASSSYRVTEAFF | TGTGCCAGCAGCTCTTACAGGGTCACTGAAGCTTTCTTT
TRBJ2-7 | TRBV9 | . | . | CASSVGQSPSYEQYF | TGTGCCAGCAGCGTAGGACAGAGTCCCTCCTACGAGCAGTACTTC
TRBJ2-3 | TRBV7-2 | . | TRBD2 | CASSYLAGGVSDTQYF | TGTGCCAGCAGCTATCTAGCGGGAGGCGTCTCAGATACGCAGTATTTT
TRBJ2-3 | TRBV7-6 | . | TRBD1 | CASSETGESDTQYF | TGTGCCAGTTCCGAGACAGGGGAGTCAGATACGCAGTATTTT
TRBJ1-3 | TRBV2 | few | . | CASRVGGLGNTIYF | TGTGCCAGCCGGGTGGGTGGCTTAGGAAACACCATATATTTT
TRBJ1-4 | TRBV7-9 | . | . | CASSLSSSTNEKLFF | TGTGCCAGCAGCTTATCCTCTTCAACTAATGAAAAACTGTTTTTT
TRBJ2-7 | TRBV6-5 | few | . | CASSLRTFSYEQYF | TGTGCCAGCAGTCTGAGGACATTTTCCTACGAGCAGTACTTC
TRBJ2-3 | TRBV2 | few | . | CASSVGTPTGLQYF | TGTGCCAGCAGTGTCGGGACACCAACGGGGTTGCAGTATTTT
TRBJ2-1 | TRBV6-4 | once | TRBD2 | CASSGRLAGVNEQFF | TGTGCCAGCAGTGGGCGACTAGCGGGGGTAAATGAGCAGTTCTTC
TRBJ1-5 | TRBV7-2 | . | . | CASSFGISNQPQHF | TGTGCCAGCAGCTTCGGGATTAGCAATCAGCCCCAGCATTTT
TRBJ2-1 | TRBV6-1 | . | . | CASSRTENEQFF | TGTGCCAGCAGTCGGACAGAAAATGAGCAGTTCTTC
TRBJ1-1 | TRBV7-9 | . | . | CASSLARDLMNTEAFF | TGTGCCAGCAGCTTAGCGCGGGACTTAATGAACACTGAAGCTTTCTTT
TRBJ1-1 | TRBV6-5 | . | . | CASSSGGATEAFF | TGTGCCAGCAGCAGCGGGGGGGCCACTGAAGCTTTCTTT
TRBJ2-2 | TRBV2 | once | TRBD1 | CASVRDSNTGELFF | TGTGCCAGCGTGAGGGACAGTAACACCGGGGAGCTGTTTTTT
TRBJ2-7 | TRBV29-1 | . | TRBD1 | CSVEDRDSYSYEQYF | TGCAGCGTTGAAGATCGGGACAGCTACTCCTACGAGCAGTACTTC
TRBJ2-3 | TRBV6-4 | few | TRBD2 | CASSDGGGTDTQYF | TGTGCCAGCAGTGACGGGGGGGGCACAGATACGCAGTATTTT
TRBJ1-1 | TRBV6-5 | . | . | CASSYAGRDIEAFF | TGTGCCAGCAGTTACGCCGGTCGAGACATTGAAGCTTTCTTT
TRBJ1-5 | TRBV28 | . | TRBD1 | CASSLPTGGIGQPQHF | TGTGCCAGCAGCCTACCAACAGGGGGCATAGGTCAGCCCCAGCATTTT
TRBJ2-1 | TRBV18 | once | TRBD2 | CASSLIAGGNEQFF | TGTGCCAGCTCACTCATAGCGGGGGGCAATGAGCAGTTCTTC
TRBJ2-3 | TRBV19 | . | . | CASRMEGASVGNTQYF | TGTGCCAGTAGGATGGAGGGGGCGTCGGTCGGAAATACGCAGTATTTT
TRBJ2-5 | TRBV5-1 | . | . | CASRYGDGPETQYF | TGCGCCAGCAGGTACGGAGATGGCCCAGAGACCCAGTACTTC
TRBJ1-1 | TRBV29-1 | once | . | CSVGERGTEAFF | TGCAGCGTTGGAGAAAGGGGCACTGAAGCTTTCTTT
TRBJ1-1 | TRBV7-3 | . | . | CASSPRPGVTEAFF | TGTGCCAGCAGCCCCCGCCCAGGGGTCACTGAAGCTTTCTTT
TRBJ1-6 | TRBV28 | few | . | CATSRGSSYNSPLHF | TGTGCCACCAGCCGAGGGAGCTCCTATAATTCACCCCTCCACTTT
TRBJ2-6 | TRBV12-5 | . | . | CASGLGANVLTF | TGTGCTAGTGGCCTCGGGGCCAACGTCCTGACTTTC
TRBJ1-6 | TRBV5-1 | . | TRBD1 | CASSSGTGGYIIRPLHF | TGCGCCAGCAGCAGCGGGACAGGGGGATACATAATTCGACCCCTCCACTTT
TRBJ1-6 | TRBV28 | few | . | CASSVTGIAPYNSPLHF | TGTGCCAGCAGTGTCACAGGGATAGCTCCCTATAATTCACCCCTCCACTTT
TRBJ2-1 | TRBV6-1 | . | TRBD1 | CASSVTGVYNEQFF | TGTGCCAGCAGTGTAACAGGGGTCTACAATGAGCAGTTCTTC
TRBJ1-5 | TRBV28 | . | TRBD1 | CASLRTGNSNQPQHF | TGTGCCAGCCTCCGGACAGGGAATAGCAATCAGCCCCAGCATTTT
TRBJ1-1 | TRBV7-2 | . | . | CASSLEDSGGKWGEAFF | TGTGCCAGCAGCTTAGAAGATTCGGGAGGGAAATGGGGTGAAGCTTTCTTT
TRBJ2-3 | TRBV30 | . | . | CAWGYTRGDTQYF | TGTGCCTGGGGTTACACCAGGGGAGATACGCAGTATTTT
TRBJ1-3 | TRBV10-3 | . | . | CAISLQGNGNTIYF | TGTGCCATCAGCCTCCAGGGGAACGGAAACACCATATATTTT